This section outlines one TCR beta chain sequence together with its context. The same CDR3 arises from other DNA sequences in this sample as well. Here immunoSEQ multiplex PCR was the method, and the copy in TCRdb shows in-frame clones only, minus some. This sample has around 160,000 clones; roughly 90% occur once, and the top ten carry about 4.1%. The data were taken from a study of blood T cell repertoires in COVID-19. About the study: The cDNA or gDNA used as material had been derived from T cells, B-cell-depleted T cells, or PBMCs.

The CDR3 is 16 amino acids. V dropped 1 base and J dropped 0; count of bases not matched to a gene: 2. Germline-derived CDR1 and CDR2 are MNHNS and SASEGT. This sequence originates from a woman aged 40 to 50 who had been exposed to COVID-19. Input material: PBMCs or T cells enriched from blood (not recorded which). The genes are TRBV6-1 and TRBJ2-1; 8 nucleotides line up with TRBD2. The CDR3 DNA follows: TGTGCCAGCAGTGAAGGGAGCGGGGGCTCCTACAATGAGCAGTTCTTC. Protein product: CASSEGSGGSYNEQFF.